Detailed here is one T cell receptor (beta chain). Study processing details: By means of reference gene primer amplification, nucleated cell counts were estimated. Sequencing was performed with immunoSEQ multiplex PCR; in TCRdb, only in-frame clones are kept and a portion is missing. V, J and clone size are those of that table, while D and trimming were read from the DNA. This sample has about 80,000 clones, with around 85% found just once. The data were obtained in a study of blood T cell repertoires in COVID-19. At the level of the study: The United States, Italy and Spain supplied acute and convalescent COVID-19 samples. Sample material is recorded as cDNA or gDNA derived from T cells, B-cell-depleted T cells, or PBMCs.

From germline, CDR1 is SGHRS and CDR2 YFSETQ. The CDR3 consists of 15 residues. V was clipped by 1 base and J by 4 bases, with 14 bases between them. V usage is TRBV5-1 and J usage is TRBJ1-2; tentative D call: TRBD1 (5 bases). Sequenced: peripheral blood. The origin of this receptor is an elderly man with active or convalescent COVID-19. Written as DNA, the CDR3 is TGCGCCAGCAGCTTGTTTGTCGGTAGGGGCTATGGCTACACCTTC. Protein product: CASSLFVGRGYGYTF.